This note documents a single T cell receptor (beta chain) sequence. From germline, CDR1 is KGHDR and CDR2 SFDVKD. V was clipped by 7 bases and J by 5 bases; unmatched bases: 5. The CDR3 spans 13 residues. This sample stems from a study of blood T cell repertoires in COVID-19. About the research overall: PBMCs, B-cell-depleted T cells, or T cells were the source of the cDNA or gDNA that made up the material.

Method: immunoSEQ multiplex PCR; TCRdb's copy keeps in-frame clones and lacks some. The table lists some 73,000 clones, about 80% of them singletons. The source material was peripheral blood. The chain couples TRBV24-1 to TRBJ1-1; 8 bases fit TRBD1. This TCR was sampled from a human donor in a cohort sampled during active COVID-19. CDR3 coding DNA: TGTGCCACCAGCGGACAGGGAGGGACTGAAGCTTTCTTT. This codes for CATSGQGGTEAFF.